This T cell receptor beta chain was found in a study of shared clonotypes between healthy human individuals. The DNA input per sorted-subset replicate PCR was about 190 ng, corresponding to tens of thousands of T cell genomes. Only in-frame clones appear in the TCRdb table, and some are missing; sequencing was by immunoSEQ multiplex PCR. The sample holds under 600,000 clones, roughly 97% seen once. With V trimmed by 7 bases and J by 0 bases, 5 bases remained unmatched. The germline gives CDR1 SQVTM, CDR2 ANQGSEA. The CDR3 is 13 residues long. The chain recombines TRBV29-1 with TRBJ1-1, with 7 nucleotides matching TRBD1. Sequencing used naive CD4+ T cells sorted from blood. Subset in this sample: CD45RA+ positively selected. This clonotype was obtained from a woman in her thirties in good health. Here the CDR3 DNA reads TGCAGCGCGACGGGACAGCTGAACACTGAAGCTTTCTTT. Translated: CSATGQLNTEAFF.